These 16 T cell receptor beta chains came from one sample sequenced in a study of cytomegalovirus exposure and HLA in healthy donors. PCR involved 60 Vbeta and 13 Jbeta primers. Clones were read by immunoSEQ multiplex PCR, and TCRdb kept only the in-frame ones, dropping some. The table has about 110,000 clones, approximately 70% seen once. Sample: PBMCs. The source is a man in his forties in good health and CMV-seropositive.

This sequence joins TRBV4-2 and TRBJ2-3; D is ambiguous. V was shortened by 0 bases and J by 6 bases, with 13 bases between the two germline ends. Germline V gene lookup returns CDR1 LGHNA and CDR2 YNFKEQ. The CDR3 totals 15 residues. CDR3 amino acids: CASSQDGQAPDTQYF. For the CDR3, the DNA is TGTGCCAGCAGCCAAGATGGTCAGGCCCCTGATACGCAGTATTTT.

The genes are TRBV10-3 and TRBJ2-7; a weak D match, TRBD1 (6 bases). The CDR3 runs to 14 residues. Germline V lookup: CDR1 ENHRY, CDR2 SYGVKD. The V gene lost 6 bases and the J gene lost 1 base, with 13 bases spanning the gap. The CDR3 sequence is CAISPVGGSYEQYV. DNA for the CDR3: TGTGCCATCAGCCCGGTAGGGGGTTCCTACGAGCAGTACGTC.

This chain links TRBV5-1 with TRBJ2-7, with TRBD1 matching 7 bases. J was trimmed by 4 bases and V by 4 bases; bases with no gene match: 11. This CDR3 is 15 amino acids long. CDR1 SGHRS and CDR2 YFSETQ come from the germline V gene. The CDR3 region has the DNA TGCGCCAGCAGCAGCCGGGACAGCCCTTTTTACGAGCAGTACTTC. Translation: CASSSRDSPFYEQYF.

The genes are TRBV6-6 and TRBJ2-1; 9 bases map to TRBD2. Germline trimming cut 2 bases from V and 6 bases from J; bases unmatched to any gene: 5. This CDR3 region has 15 residues. CDR1 and CDR2 (germline): MNHNY, SVGAGI (reference sequence). CDR3 amino acids: CASSYQQREVNEQFF. CDR3 DNA sequence: TGTGCCAGCAGTTACCAGCAGCGGGAGGTCAATGAGCAGTTCTTC.

A word on this clone: A read error may produce the germline difference seen at one junction end. The gene calls are TRBV7-7 and TRBJ2-5, with D maybe TRBD2 (5 bases). Germline assignment: CDR1 SSHAT and CDR2 FNYEAQ (reference sequence). The length of the CDR3 is 13 residues. The CDR3 DNA reads as TGTGCTAGCAGCTCGGGGTTCCAAGAGACCCAGTACTTC. It codes for CASSSGFQETQYF.

V and J are TRBV19 and TRBJ2-3; possibly TRBD2 for D (5 bases). Germline lookup yields CDR1 LNHDA and CDR2 SQIVND (reference sequence). The CDR3 is made up of 15 amino acids. The germline V and J ends were trimmed by 5 bases and 4 bases, with 16 bases remaining between them. The CDR3 loop is CASSPLGVGSDTQYF. In nucleotides, the CDR3 is TGTGCCAGTAGTCCGTTGGGAGTGGGTTCAGATACGCAGTATTTT.

The gene calls are TRBV18 and TRBJ1-1; D is undetermined. V shed 5 bases and J shed 3 bases, with 10 bases lying between them. Per the germline V gene, CDR1 is KGHSH and CDR2 is LQKENI. This CDR3 has 13 residues. The CDR3 DNA sequence: TGTGCCAGCTCATCAACCGTAGACACTGAAGCTTTCTTT. This encodes CASSSTVDTEAFF.

The chain joins TRBV5-1 to TRBJ1-2, with TRBD1 matching 7 bases. This CDR3 comprises 16 residues. After removal of 0 bases from V and 4 bases from J, the junction contained 9 bases not matched to a gene. Germline V lookup: CDR1 SGHRS, CDR2 YFSETQ. The CDR3 protein is CASSLARDRSPYGYTF. CDR3 DNA sequence: TGCGCCAGCAGCTTGGCCCGGGACAGAAGTCCCTATGGCTACACCTTC.

The CDR3 sequence is CASSSIAGGPGDTQYF. DNA for the CDR3: TGTGCCAGCAGCTCTATAGCGGGAGGGCCGGGAGATACGCAGTATTTT. This chain connects TRBV5-6 to TRBJ2-3; 11 bases map to TRBD2. The CDR3 is 16 residues long. V shed 3 bases, J shed 5 bases, and the junction held 8 bases outside the gene matches. CDR1 and CDR2 (germline): SGHDT, YYEEEE.

The chain employs TRBV2 and TRBJ1-4; D gene ambiguous. V shed 7 bases and J shed 7 bases, with 7 bases lying between them. The CDR3 covers 11 residues. Germline-derived CDR1 and CDR2 are SNHLY and FYNNEI. CDR3 DNA sequence: TGTGCCAGCATGGCCCTTGAAAAACTGTTTTTT. This codes for CASMALEKLFF. Full variable domain (outside the CDR3, taken from reference TRBV2 and TRBJ1-4): EPEVTQTPSHQVTQMGQEVILRCVPISNHLYFYWYRQILGQKVEFLVSFYNNEISEKSEIFDDQFSVERPDGSNFTLKIRSTKLEDSAMYFCASMALEKLFFGSGTQLSVL.

The chain combines TRBV7-2 with TRBJ2-2; D perhaps matches TRBD2 (5 bases). Trimming removed 5 bases at V and 3 bases at J, with 13 bases between. The CDR3 runs to 15 residues. Germline-derived CDR1 and CDR2 are SGHTA and FQGNSA. CDR3 residues: CASSPPSLHTGELFF. CDR3 sequence (DNA): TGTGCCAGCAGCCCACCTAGCTTGCACACCGGGGAGCTGTTTTTT. Supplemented by reference TRBV7-2 and TRBJ2-2, the full variable domain reads GAGVSQSPSNKVTEKGKDVELRCDPISGHTALYWYRQSLGQGLEFLIYFQGNSAPDKSGLPSDRFSAERTGGSVSTLTIQRTQQEDSAVYLCASSPPSLHTGELFFGEGSRLTVL.

The J gene is TRBJ1-1, the V gene TRBV2; a possible D gene is TRBD1 (5 bases). Trimming removed 6 bases from V and 0 bases from J, with 11 bases in between. Germline V gene data show CDR1 as SNHLY and CDR2 as FYNNEI. There are 14 residues in the CDR3. CDR3 in DNA: TGTGCCAGCAGGGCAGGGCCCATGAACACTGAAGCTTTCTTT. This gives the protein CASRAGPMNTEAFF.

The J gene is TRBJ1-1, the V gene TRBV5-1, with 11 bases matching TRBD1. Germline-derived CDR1 and CDR2 are SGHRS and YFSETQ. CDR3 size: 14 residues. Unmatched junction bases numbered 2, after V lost 3 bases and J lost 4 bases. The CDR3 spells CASSWTGGFTEAFF. In DNA, the CDR3 is TGCGCCAGCAGCTGGACAGGGGGCTTCACTGAAGCTTTCTTT.

The chain employs TRBV9 and TRBJ2-7; the D gene is possibly TRBD2 (6 bases). The germline V gene has CDR1 SGDLS and CDR2 YYNGEE. The CDR3 has 15 amino acids. Trimming removed 4 bases at V and 4 bases at J, with 18 bases between. In DNA, the CDR3 is TGTGCCAGCAGCTCCGGCCCCGGGAGAGGATACGAGCAGTACTTC. It specifies CASSSGPGRGYEQYF.

The chain links TRBV19 to TRBJ2-7, with TRBD1 matching 7 bases. J gave up 0 bases and V 9 bases, and 5 bases lay outside the gene matches. This CDR3 region has 13 residues. From germline, CDR1 is LNHDA and CDR2 SQIVND (reference sequence). As DNA, the CDR3 is TGTGCCAGCTGGACAGGAGACTCCTACGAGCAGTACGTC. Its protein product is CASWTGDSYEQYV.

Comments on this clone: Other nucleotide sequences in the sample specify the same CDR3. The chain recombines TRBV19 with TRBJ1-2; D unclear. In germline, CDR1 is LNHDA, CDR2 SQIVND (reference sequence). V was cut by 1 base and J by 6 bases, with 6 bases left in between. CDR3 length equals 12 residues. DNA for the CDR3: TGTGCCAGTAGTATAGGCGGAGATGGCTACACCTTC. Protein product: CASSIGGDGYTF.